This T cell receptor (beta chain) was recovered during a study of blood T cell repertoires in COVID-19 (dated by TCRdb to 2020 to 2021). Looking at the study overall: Samples covering the acute and convalescent phases of COVID-19 were provided by collaborators in the United States, Italy and Spain. Subjects who had been exposed to COVID-19, were actively infected with it, or had recovered from it provided the deeply sampled blood TCRbeta repertoires that made up the dataset. The prospective study material was composed of cDNA or gDNA derived from T cells, B-cell-depleted T cells, or PBMCs. The repertoires were released in a freely available public database meant as a resource for research on the immune response to SARS-CoV-2. Where available, HLA class I and class II types were obtained from metadata supplied by the sample provider rather than from assay-based typing. Samples were obtained from the ongoing ImmuneRACE study (first 160 participants) and from 950 to 1,500 subjects provided by 6 global collaborators. The sample metadata nearly always contained a de-identified subject ID, COVID-19 status, age in years and sex. Broader findings and caveats from the paper: The quantity of clinical and demographic metadata differed by source and by participant and was supplied without curation.

TCRbeta CDR3 regions were amplified from genomic DNA by means of the immunoSEQ Assay, a bias-controlled multiplex PCR. The authors processed their data as follows. The number of nucleated cells in each sample was estimated by amplification of reference gene primers within the assay. To quantify the absolute abundance of each unique TCRbeta CDR3 rearrangement, sequence reads were collapsed and filtered. For each sample, productive Simpson clonality was calculated by taking the square root of Simpson's diversity index across productive rearrangements. TCRdb retrieved this table from immuneACCESS and kept in-frame rearrangements only. Not all clones are present; in checked studies, unresolved V genes account for under half, and no reason is known for the remainder. V and J calls and clone size are those listed in that table; D and trimming were worked out from the DNA. The sample includes more than 250,000 clones, with 80% to 90% observed a single time. The leading ten clones occupy more than 2% of the sample.

Participants in the prospective study were enrolled through a virtual design, were aged about 18 to 100 years, and lived in roughly 24 United States geographic areas. To assign participants to cohorts, the prospective study relied on clinical history that participants themselves reported in a screening survey and a study questionnaire. Recovered participants in ImmuneRACE Cohort 3 were defined as having two consecutive negative NP/OP PCR tests, clearance from a healthcare professional, or resolution of symptoms. Mobile phlebotomists in the prospective study collected whole blood, serum and a nasopharyngeal or oropharyngeal swab from every participant. Additional blood draws and questionnaires over an approximately two-month period could optionally be provided by prospective study participants. Prospective study blood samples were shipped either frozen or at room temperature before DNA extraction.

To note about this clone: This clone's antigen is unknown. No per-base quality is available; no much larger clone lies one base away.

Taken from the germline V gene, the CDR1 and CDR2 loops are ENHRY and SYGVKD. From the cysteine through the phenylalanine, the CDR3 covers 17 amino acids. The DNA shown is the 51-base CDR3, in frame from base 1. The V end gives up 0 bases and the J end 6 bases, leaving 10 bases in the junction not matched to a gene. The V gene is TRBV10-3 and the J gene is TRBJ1-5; 8 of the junction bases match TRBD1. The material sequenced was PBMCs or T cells enriched from blood (not recorded which). The receptor was isolated from a man aged 25-40 years who had recovered from COVID-19. In nucleotides, the sequence is TGTGCCATCAGTGAGTCGCCACCTAGAGGACAGGGTCAGCCCCAGCATTTT. Protein translation: CAISESPPRGQGQPQHF.